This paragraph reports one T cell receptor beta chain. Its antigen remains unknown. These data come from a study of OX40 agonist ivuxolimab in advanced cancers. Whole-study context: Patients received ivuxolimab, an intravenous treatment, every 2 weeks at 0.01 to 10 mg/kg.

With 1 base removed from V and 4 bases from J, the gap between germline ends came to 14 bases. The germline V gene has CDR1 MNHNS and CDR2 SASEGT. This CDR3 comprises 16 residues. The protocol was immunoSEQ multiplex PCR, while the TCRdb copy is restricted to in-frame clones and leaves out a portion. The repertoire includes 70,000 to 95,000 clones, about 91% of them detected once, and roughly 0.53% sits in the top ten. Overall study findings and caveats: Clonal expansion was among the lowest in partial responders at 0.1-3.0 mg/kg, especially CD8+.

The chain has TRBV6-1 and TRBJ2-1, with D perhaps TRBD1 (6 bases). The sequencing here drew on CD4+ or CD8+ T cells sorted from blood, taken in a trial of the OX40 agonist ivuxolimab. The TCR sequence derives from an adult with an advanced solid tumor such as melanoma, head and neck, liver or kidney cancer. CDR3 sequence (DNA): TGTGCCAGCAGTGAAGGTGGCAGGGGCCTTTACAATGAGCAGTTCTTC. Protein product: CASSEGGRGLYNEQFF.